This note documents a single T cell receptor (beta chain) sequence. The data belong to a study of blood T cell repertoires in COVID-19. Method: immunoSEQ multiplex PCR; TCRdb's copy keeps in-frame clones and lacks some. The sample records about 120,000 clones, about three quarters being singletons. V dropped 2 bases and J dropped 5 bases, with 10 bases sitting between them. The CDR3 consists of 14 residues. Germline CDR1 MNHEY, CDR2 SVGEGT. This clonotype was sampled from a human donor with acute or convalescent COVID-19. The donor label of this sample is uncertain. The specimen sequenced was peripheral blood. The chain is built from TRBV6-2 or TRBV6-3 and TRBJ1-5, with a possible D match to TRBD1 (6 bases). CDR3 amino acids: CASSYGGSHQPQHF. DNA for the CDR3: TGTGCCAGCAGTTACGGGGGCAGCCATCAGCCCCAGCATTTT.